This T cell receptor beta chain was sequenced in a study of blood T cell repertoires in COVID-19. Study-wide context: Sources were T cells, B-cell-depleted T cells, or PBMCs; the material itself was cDNA or gDNA.

In the original workflow: Quantification of nucleated cells was approximated via reference gene primer amplification. Sequencing was performed with immunoSEQ multiplex PCR; in TCRdb, only in-frame clones are kept and a portion is missing. From that table come the V and J calls and clone size; the DNA was used to work out D and trimming. This table holds 150,000 to 200,000 clones, around 78% found once. The sample was peripheral blood. The clonotype originates from an elderly woman with active or convalescent COVID-19.

DNA of the CDR3: TGCGCCAGCAGCCAAGAGTACTTCACCGGGGAGCTGTTTTTT. Encoded protein: CASSQEYFTGELFF. The V and J genes are TRBV4-3 and TRBJ2-2; no definite D call. Trimming removed 0 bases at V and 4 bases at J, with 6 bases between. The CDR3 covers 14 residues. In germline, CDR1 is LGHNA, CDR2 YSLEER.